The TCR beta chain under discussion was sequenced for a study of blood T cell repertoires in COVID-19. Sequencing was performed with immunoSEQ multiplex PCR; in TCRdb, only in-frame clones are kept and a portion is missing. The sample lists approximately 400,000 clones; about 91% were seen once. Germline lookup yields CDR1 SNHLY and CDR2 FYNNEI. V gave up 6 bases and J gave up 3 bases, with 7 bases separating them. The CDR3 contains 12 residues. Sample: peripheral blood. This receptor was taken from a woman in her 50s with COVID-19, enrolled during active disease. The chain couples TRBV2 to TRBJ2-3; D is unclear. In DNA form, the CDR3 reads TGTGCCAGCAGGGGCAGTACAGATACGCAGTATTTT. Its translation is CASRGSTDTQYF.